The clone carrying this T cell receptor beta chain was picked up a small number of times. What it recognizes is unknown. This record comes from a study of molecular identifiers for immune sequencing clone quantification. Study overall: Replicates split RNA from approximately 22,000 or 94,000 naive CD8 cells five ways, and the researchers sequenced four portions.

TCRdb called the PCR reads again in MiXCR, with one record for every CDR3 protein. This table has around 300,000 distinct CDR3 sequences, roughly a quarter appearing once. The CDR3 loop spans 14 amino acids. With V trimmed by 7 bases and J by 0 bases, 3 bases remained unmatched. Study-level points and caveats: Spike-in Jurkat TCR RNA from a single cell reportedly registered among one million naive cells.

The specimen sequenced was naive CD8+ T cells from blood, with Jurkat cell RNA spiked in. The subset is: FACS-sorted CD8+CD4-CCR7+CD45RA+ naive T cells. The chain links TRBV12-3 or TRBV12-4 to TRBJ1-1, with TRBD1 matching 9 bases. The clonotype originates from a human donor in good health. Some libraries in this study had Jurkat cell RNA spiked in. The CDR3 sequence is CASTGTGMNTEAFF. The CDR3, as DNA: TGTGCCAGCACCGGGACAGGGATGAACACTGAAGCTTTCTTT.